These T cell receptor beta chains were read from a single sample in a study of regulatory T cells in long-lasting Graves disease. TCRdb re-analysed the multiplex PCR reads in MiXCR, keeping a single row per CDR3 protein. The sample has about 430,000 distinct CDR3 sequences, around 20% seen once. The sequencing used peripheral blood mononuclear cells (PBMCs), collected when the disease was refractory, from a patient treated with antithyroid drugs. The source of these receptors is a female donor with Graves disease. Both conserved end residues are part of each CDR3. Each record gives: J gene, V gene, D gene, clone size, CDR3 DNA, CDR3 protein. D genes are given only for firm matches. Clone size is given for some rows only: seen once, a few or many times, or a class if the clone is expanded.

J: TRBJ2-2
V: TRBV10-3
D: NA
size: many
DNA: TGTGCCATCAATGGACGGACCGGGGAGCTGTTTTTT
CDR3: CAINGRTGELFF

J: TRBJ1-2
V: TRBV6-1
D: NA
size: many
DNA: TGTGCCAGCAGGGACGGGACCACCGAACTATACTATGGCTACACCTTC
CDR3: CASRDGTTELYYGYTF

J: TRBJ1-2
V: TRBV6-1
D: TRBD1
size: many
DNA: TGTGCCAGCAGACCCCGCCAGGGGGCTGGCTGGTATGGCTACACCTTC
CDR3: CASRPRQGAGWYGYTF

J: TRBJ2-7
V: TRBV5-1
D: TRBD1
size: few
DNA: TGCGCCAGCAGCTCGGGACAGGGGTTAGACGAGCAGTACTTC
CDR3: CASSSGQGLDEQYF

J: TRBJ2-5
V: TRBV28
D: NA
size: NA
DNA: TGTGCCAGCAGCCCGGCTTCTAGAGAGACCCAGTACTTC
CDR3: CASSPASRETQYF

J: TRBJ1-3
V: TRBV3-1
D: NA
size: few
DNA: TGTGCCAGCAGTAGGACACCTGGAAACACCATATATTTT
CDR3: CASSRTPGNTIYF

J: TRBJ2-5
V: TRBV7-8
D: NA
size: many
DNA: TGTGCCAGCAGCACGTTAGAAGAGACCCAGTACTTC
CDR3: CASSTLEETQYF

J: TRBJ2-2
V: TRBV28
D: NA
size: few
DNA: TGTGCCAGCAGTCCCCGGGGAGGGGGCACCAGGGAGCTGTTTTTT
CDR3: CASSPRGGGTRELFF

J: TRBJ2-2
V: TRBV28
D: TRBD1
size: many
DNA: TGTGCCAGCAGGCCCAGACAGGGTGGCGGGGAGCTGTTTTTT
CDR3: CASRPRQGGGELFF

J: TRBJ2-7
V: TRBV19
D: NA
size: few
DNA: TGTGCCAGTAGTATAGGCGAAGGACCTTACGAGCAGTACTTC
CDR3: CASSIGEGPYEQYF

J: TRBJ2-3
V: TRBV2
D: NA
size: many
DNA: TGTGCCAGCAGTGACGCTAGCAGCCGCACAGATACGCAGTATTTT
CDR3: CASSDASSRTDTQYF